This T cell receptor (beta chain) stems from a study of cytomegalovirus exposure and HLA in healthy donors. Study-wide points: CMV serostatus was the only recorded immune exposure for donors. Most of the TCR beta V segments (in an earlier analysis) were productive either about 90% or about 30% of the time.

Regarding this clone: Antigen unknown.

Trimming cost V 3 bases and J 1 base, with 24 bases left between them. This CDR3 region has 19 residues. Germline V lookup: CDR1 SEHNR, CDR2 FQNEAQ (reference sequence). PCR was performed using 60 Vbeta and 13 Jbeta primers. Profiling relied on immunoSEQ multiplex PCR, and the TCRdb table lists in-frame clones only, not all of them. Of fewer than 140,000 clones listed, 70% to 80% are singletons. This clonotype originated in a female donor in good health and CMV-seronegative. The genes are TRBV7-9 and TRBJ2-5; D may be TRBD1 (6 bases). Sequenced input: PBMCs. CDR3 coding DNA: TGTGCCAGCAGCTTGATCCTCAACCTGCAGGGGTTGGGCCAAGAGACCCAGTACTTC. Protein: CASSLILNLQGLGQETQYF.